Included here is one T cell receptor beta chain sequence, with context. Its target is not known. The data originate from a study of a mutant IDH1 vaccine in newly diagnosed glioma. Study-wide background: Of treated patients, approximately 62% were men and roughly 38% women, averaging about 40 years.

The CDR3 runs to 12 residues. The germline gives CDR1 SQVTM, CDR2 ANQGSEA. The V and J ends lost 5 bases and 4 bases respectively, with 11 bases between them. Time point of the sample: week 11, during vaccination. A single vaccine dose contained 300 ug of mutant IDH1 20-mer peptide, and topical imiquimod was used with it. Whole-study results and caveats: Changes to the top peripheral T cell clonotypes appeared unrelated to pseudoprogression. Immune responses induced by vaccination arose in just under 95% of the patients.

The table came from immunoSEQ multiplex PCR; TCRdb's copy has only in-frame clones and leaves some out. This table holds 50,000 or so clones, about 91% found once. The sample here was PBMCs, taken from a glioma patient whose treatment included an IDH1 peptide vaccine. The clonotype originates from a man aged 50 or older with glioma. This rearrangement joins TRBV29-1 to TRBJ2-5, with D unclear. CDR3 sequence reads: CSVNLGGETQYF. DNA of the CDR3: TGCAGCGTTAACCTGGGCGGAGAGACCCAGTACTTC. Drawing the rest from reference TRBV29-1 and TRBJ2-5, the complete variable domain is SAVISQKPSRDICQRGTSLTIQCQVDSQVTMMFWYRQQPGQSLTLIATANQGSEATYESGFVIDKFPISRPNLTFSTLTVSNMSPEDSSIYLCSVNLGGETQYFGPGTRLLVL.